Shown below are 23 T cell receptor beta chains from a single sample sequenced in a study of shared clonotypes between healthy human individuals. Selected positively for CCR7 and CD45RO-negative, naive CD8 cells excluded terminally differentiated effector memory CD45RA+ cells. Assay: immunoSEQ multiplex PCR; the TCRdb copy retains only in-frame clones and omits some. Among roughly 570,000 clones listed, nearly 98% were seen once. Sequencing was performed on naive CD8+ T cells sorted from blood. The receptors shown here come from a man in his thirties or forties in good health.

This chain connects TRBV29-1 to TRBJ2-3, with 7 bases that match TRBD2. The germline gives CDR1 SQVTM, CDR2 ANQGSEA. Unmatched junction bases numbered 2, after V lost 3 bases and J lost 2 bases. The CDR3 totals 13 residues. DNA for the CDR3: TGCAGCGTTGAGCGGGAGAACACAGATACGCAGTATTTT. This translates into CSVERENTDTQYF.

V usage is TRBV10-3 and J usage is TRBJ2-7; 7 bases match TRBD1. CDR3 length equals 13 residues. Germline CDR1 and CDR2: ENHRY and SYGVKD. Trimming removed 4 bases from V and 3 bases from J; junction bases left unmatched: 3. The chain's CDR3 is CAISGTGDYEQYF. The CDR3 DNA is TGTGCCATCAGTGGGACAGGAGACTACGAGCAGTACTTC.

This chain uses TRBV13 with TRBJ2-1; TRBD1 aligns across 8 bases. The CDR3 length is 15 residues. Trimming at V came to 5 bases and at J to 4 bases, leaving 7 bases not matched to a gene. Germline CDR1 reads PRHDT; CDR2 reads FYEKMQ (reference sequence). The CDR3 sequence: CASSPWDRRYNEQFF. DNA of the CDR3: TGTGCCAGCAGCCCGTGGGACAGGAGATACAATGAGCAGTTCTTC.

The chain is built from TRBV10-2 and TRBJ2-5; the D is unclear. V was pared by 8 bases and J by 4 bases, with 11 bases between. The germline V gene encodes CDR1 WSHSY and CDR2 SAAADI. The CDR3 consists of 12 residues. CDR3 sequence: CASLDGRETQYF. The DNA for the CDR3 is TGCGCCAGCTTAGATGGGCGAGAGACCCAGTACTTC.

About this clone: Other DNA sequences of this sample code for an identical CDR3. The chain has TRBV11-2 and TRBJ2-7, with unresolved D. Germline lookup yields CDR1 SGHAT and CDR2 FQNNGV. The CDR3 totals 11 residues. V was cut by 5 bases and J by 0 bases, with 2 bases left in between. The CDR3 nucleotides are TGTGCCAGCAGCATCTCCTACGAGCAGTACTTC. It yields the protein CASSISYEQYF.

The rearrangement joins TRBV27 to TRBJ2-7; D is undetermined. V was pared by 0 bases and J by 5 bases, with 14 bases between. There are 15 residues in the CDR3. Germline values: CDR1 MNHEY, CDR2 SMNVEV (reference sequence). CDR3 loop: CASSLSPGFRHEQYF. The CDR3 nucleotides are TGTGCCAGCAGTTTATCGCCAGGATTCCGCCACGAGCAGTACTTC.

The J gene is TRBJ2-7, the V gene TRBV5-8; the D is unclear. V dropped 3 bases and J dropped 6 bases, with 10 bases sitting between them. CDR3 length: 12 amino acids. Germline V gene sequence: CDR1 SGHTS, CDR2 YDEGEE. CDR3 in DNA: TGTGCCAGCAGCTCGGCTGTAATCGAGCAGTACTTC. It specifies CASSSAVIEQYF.

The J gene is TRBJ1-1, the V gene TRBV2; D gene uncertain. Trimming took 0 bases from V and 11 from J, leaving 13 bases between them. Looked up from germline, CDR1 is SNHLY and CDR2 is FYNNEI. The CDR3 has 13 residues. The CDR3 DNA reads TGTGCCAGCAGTGAAGCCTGGGCCCAGGAGGCTTTCTTT. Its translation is CASSEAWAQEAFF.

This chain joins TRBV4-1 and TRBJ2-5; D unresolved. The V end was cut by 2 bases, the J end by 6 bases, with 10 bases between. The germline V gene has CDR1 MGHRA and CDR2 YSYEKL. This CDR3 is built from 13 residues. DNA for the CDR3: TGCGCCAGCAGCCAATTTCAGGATAAGACCCAGTACTTC. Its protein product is CASSQFQDKTQYF.

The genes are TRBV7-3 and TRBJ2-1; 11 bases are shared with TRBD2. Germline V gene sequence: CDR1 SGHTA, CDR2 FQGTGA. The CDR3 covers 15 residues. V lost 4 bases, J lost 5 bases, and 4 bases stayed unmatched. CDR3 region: CASSSGLAVNNEQFF. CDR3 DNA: TGTGCCAGCAGCTCGGGACTAGCGGTGAACAATGAGCAGTTCTTC.

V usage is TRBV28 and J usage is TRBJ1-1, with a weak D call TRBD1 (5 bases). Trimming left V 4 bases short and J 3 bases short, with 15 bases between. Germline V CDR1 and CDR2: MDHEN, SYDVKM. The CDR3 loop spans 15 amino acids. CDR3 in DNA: TGTGCCAGCAGTTGGGGGGGATGGGGAGACACTGAAGCTTTCTTT. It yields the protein CASSWGGWGDTEAFF.

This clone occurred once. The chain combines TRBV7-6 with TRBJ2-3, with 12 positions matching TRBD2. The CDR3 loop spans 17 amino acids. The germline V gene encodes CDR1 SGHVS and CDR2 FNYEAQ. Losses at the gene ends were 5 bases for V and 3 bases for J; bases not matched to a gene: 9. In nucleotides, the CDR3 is TGTGCCAGCAGCGCCAAGACTAGCGGGAGACAAACAGATACGCAGTATTTT. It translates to CASSAKTSGRQTDTQYF.

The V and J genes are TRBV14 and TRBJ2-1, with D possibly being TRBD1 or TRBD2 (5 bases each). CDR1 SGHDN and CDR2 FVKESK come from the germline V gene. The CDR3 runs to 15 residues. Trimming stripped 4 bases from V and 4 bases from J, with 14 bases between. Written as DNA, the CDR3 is TGTGCCAGCAGCCTCTTGGGGGAGAGGTACAATGAGCAGTTCTTC. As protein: CASSLLGERYNEQFF.

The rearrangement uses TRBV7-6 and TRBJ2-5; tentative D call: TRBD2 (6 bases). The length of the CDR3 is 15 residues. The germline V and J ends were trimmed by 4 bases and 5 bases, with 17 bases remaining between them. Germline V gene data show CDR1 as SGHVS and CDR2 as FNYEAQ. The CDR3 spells CASSWGGGETETQYF. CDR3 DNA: TGTGCCAGCAGCTGGGGCGGAGGGGAGACGGAGACCCAGTACTTC.

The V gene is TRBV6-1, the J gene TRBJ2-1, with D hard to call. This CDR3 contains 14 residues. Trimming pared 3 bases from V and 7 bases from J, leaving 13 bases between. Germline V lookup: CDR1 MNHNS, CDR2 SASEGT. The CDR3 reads CASSEAKLTNEQFF. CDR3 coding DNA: TGTGCCAGCAGTGAGGCTAAGTTAACGAATGAGCAGTTCTTC.

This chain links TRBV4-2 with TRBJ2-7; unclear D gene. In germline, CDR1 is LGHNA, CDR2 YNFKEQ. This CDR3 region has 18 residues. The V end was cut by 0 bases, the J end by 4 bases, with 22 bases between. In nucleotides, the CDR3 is TGTGCCAGCAGCCAAGAAAATCCTCCGGCCCCCGGGCTGTACGAGCAGTACTTC. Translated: CASSQENPPAPGLYEQYF.

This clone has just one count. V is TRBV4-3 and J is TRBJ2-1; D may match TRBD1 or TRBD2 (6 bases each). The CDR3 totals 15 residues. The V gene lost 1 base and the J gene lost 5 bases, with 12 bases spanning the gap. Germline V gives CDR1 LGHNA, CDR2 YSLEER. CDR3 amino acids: CASSQGRGRNNEQFF. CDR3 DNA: TGCGCCAGCAGCCAAGGCCGGGGGCGGAACAATGAGCAGTTCTTC.

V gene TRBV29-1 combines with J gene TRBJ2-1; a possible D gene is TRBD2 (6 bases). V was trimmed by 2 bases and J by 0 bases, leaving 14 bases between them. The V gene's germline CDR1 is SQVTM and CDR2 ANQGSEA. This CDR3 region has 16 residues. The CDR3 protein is CSVERVLGGSYNEQFF. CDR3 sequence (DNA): TGCAGCGTTGAAAGGGTGCTCGGGGGCTCCTACAATGAGCAGTTCTTC.

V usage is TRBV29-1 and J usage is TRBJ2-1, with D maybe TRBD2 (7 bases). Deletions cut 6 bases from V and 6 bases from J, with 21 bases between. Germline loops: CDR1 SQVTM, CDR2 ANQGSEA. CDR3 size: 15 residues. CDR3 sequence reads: CSVEWGQGGTNEQFF. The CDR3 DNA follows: TGCAGCGTCGAGTGGGGGCAGGGAGGGACCAATGAGCAGTTCTTC.

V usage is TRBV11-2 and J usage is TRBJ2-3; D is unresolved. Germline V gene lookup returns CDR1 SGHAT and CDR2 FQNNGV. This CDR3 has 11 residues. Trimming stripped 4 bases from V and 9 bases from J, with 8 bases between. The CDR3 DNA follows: TGTGCCAGCAGCTCTGTCCCCACGCAGTATTTT. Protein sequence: CASSSVPTQYF.

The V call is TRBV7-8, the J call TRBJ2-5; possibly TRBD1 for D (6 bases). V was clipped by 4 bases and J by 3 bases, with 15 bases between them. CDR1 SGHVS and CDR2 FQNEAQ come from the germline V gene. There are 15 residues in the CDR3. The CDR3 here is CASSSKGQKKETQYF. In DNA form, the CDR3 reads TGTGCCAGCAGCTCCAAAGGACAGAAAAAAGAGACCCAGTACTTC.

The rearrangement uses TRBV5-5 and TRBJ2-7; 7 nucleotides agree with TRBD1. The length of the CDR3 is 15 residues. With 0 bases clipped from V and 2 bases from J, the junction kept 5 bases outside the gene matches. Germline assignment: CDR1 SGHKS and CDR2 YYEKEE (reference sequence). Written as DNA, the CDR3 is TGTGCCAGCAGCTTGGGACAGGGACGAACCTACGAGCAGTACTTC. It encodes CASSLGQGRTYEQYF.

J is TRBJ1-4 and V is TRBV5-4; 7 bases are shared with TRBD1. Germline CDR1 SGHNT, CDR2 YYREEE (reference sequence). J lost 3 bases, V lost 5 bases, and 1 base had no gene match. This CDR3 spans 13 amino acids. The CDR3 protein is CASSTGANEKLFF. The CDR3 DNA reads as TGTGCCAGCAGTACAGGGGCTAATGAAAAACTGTTTTTT.